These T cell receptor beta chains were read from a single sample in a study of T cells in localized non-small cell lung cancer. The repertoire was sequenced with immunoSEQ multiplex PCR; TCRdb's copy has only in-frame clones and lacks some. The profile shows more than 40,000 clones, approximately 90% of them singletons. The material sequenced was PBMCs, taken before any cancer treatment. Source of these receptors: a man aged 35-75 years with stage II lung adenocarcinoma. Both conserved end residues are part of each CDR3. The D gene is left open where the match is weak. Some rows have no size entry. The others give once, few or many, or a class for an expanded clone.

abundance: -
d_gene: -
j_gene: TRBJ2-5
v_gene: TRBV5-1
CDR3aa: CASSLEGRRETQYF
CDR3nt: TGCGCCAGCAGCTTGGAGGGGAGGCGAGAGACCCAGTACTTC

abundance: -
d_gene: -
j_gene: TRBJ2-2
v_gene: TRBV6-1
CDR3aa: CASSEMGAGELFF
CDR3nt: TGTGCCAGCAGTGAAATGGGGGCCGGGGAGCTGTTTTTT

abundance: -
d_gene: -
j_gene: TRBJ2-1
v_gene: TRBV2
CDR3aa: CASSGARTHNEQFF
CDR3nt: TGTGCCAGCAGTGGGGCAAGAACCCACAATGAGCAGTTCTTC

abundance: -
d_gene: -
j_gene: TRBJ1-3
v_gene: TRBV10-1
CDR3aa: CASSEKYRVENTIYF
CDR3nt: TGCGCCAGCAGTGAAAAGTACAGGGTTGAAAACACCATATATTTT

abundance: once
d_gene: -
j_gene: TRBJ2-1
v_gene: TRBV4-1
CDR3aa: CASSSKLTGTPKDNEQFF
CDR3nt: TGCGCCAGCAGCTCAAAACTTACCGGGACTCCAAAAGACAATGAGCAGTTCTTC

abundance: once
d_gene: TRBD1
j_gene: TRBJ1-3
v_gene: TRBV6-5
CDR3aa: CASKSGQGADTIYF
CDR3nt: TGTGCCAGCAAATCGGGACAGGGGGCAGACACCATATATTTT

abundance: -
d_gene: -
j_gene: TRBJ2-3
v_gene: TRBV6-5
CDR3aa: CASSYSEGDTQYF
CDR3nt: TGTGCCAGCAGTTACTCGGAGGGAGATACGCAGTATTTT

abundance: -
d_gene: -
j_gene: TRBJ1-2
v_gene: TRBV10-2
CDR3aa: CASKDRGGYGYTF
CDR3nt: TGCGCCAGCAAGGATAGGGGGGGGTATGGCTACACCTTC

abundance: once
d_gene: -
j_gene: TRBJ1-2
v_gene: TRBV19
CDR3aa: CASSIGGRAGYGYTF
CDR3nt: TGTGCCAGTAGTATAGGGGGACGGGCTGGATATGGCTACACCTTC

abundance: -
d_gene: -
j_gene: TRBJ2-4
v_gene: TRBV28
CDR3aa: CASGRGDTTKNIQYF
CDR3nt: TGTGCCAGCGGTAGGGGGGACACAACCAAAAACATTCAGTACTTC

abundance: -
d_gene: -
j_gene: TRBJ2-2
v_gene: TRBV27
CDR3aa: CASSWGGGRTGELFF
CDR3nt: TGTGCCAGCAGTTGGGGGGGCGGGCGAACAGGGGAGCTGTTTTTT

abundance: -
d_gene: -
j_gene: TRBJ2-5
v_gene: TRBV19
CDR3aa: CASSIKDYREETQYF
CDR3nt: TGTGCCAGTAGTATAAAGGACTACCGCGAAGAGACCCAGTACTTC

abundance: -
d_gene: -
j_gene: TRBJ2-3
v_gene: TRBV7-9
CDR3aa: CASSLIQGSTDTQYF
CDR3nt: TGTGCCAGCAGCTTGATCCAGGGCAGCACAGATACGCAGTATTTT

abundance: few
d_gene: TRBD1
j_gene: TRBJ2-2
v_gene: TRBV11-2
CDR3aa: CASSLAGTVSNTGELFF
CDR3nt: TGTGCCAGCAGCTTAGCCGGGACAGTTTCTAACACCGGGGAGCTGTTTTTT

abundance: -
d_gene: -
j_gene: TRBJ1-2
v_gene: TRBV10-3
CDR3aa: CATHAMGRSNYGYTF
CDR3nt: TGTGCCACCCACGCTATGGGTCGTTCTAACTATGGCTACACCTTC

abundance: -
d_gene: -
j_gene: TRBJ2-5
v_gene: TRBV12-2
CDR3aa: CASRPSGGGFRETQYF
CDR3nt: TGTGCAAGTCGCCCCTCGGGAGGGGGCTTCAGGGAGACCCAGTACTTC

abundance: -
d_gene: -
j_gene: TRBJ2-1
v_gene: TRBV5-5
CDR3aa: CASSSRGNEQFF
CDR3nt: TGTGCCAGCAGCAGCAGGGGAAATGAGCAGTTCTTC

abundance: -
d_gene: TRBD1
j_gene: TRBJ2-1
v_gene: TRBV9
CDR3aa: CASSLRTGINEQFF
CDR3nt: TGTGCCAGCAGCCTCCGGACAGGGATCAATGAGCAGTTCTTC

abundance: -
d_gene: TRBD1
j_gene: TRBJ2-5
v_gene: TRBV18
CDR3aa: CASSLRQGAQTQYF
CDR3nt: TGTGCCAGCTCACTCCGACAGGGGGCGCAGACCCAGTACTTC

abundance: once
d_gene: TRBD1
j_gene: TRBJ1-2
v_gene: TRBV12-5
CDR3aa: CASGLAGQPQLYGYTF
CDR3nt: TGTGCTAGTGGTTTGGCGGGACAGCCTCAACTCTATGGCTACACCTTC

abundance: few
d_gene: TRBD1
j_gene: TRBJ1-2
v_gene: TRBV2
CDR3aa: CASSDPTGDLLFLGAGANYGYTF
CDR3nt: TGTGCCAGCAGTGATCCGACAGGGGATCTACTATTCTTAGGAGCTGGAGCTAACTATGGCTACACCTTC

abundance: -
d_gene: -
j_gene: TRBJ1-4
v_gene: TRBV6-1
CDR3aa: CASSEVGSEKLFF
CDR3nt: TGTGCCAGCAGTGAGGTGGGATCTGAAAAACTGTTTTTT

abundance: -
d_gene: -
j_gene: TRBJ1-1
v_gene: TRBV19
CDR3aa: CASRRTVLNTEAFF
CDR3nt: TGTGCCAGTAGAAGGACAGTCCTGAACACTGAAGCTTTCTTT

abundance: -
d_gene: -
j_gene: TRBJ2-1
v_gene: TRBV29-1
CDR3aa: CSVLLVTVNQFF
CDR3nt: TGCAGCGTATTACTTGTGACAGTAAACCAGTTCTTC

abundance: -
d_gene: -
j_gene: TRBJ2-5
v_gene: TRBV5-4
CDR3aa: CASSLDTDQETQYF
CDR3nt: TGTGCCAGCAGCTTGGATACGGACCAAGAGACCCAGTACTTC

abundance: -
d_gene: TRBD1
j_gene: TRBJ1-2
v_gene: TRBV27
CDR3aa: CASSLNRGHGYTF
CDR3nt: TGTGCCAGCAGTTTAAACAGGGGGCATGGCTACACCTTC

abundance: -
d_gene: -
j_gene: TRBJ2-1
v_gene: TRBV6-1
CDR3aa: CATTTYNEQFF
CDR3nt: TGTGCCACGACTACTTACAATGAGCAGTTCTTC

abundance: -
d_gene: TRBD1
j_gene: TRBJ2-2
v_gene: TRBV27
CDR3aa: CASSFGTGGTGELFF
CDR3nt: TGTGCCAGCAGTTTTGGGACAGGGGGAACCGGGGAGCTGTTTTTT

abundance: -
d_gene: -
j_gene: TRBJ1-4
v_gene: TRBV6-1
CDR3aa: CASSVPYEKLFF
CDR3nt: TGTGCCAGCAGTGTCCCCTACGAAAAACTGTTTTTT

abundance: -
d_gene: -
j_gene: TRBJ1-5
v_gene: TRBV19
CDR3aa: CASTPGGLDNQPQHF
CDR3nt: TGTGCCAGTACCCCGGGCGGACTGGACAATCAGCCCCAGCATTTT

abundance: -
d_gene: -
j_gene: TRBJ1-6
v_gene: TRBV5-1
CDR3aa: CASSLGQASPLHF
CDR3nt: TGCGCCAGCAGCTTGGGACAGGCTTCACCCCTCCACTTT

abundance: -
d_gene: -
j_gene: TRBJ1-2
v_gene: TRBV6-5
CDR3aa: CASLSPDRLGDGYTF
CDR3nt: TGTGCCAGCTTGAGCCCCGACAGGCTGGGGGATGGCTACACCTTC

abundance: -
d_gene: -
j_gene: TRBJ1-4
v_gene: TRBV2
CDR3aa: CASSGSRADEKLFF
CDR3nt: TGTGCCAGCAGTGGGTCGCGGGCAGATGAAAAACTGTTTTTT